This T cell receptor beta chain was identified in a study of T cell repertoires in cytomegalovirus infection. The study, taken as a whole, reports: Within the response measured ex vivo, HLA-C-restricted CMV-specific TCR beta clonotypes were dominant.

V was shortened by 7 bases and J by 4 bases, with 19 bases between the two germline ends. Germline V gene lookup returns CDR1 MNHNS and CDR2 SASEGT. This CDR3 region has 15 residues. This clonotype occurred many times. Antigen unknown. TCRdb processed the reads anew with MiXCR; each CDR3 protein has one entry. The data hold approximately 500,000 distinct CDR3 sequences, with about 15% observed a single time. The sample consisted of CD8+ T cells from PBMCs. The origin of this receptor is a human donor in good health (CMV status not recorded). Some clones in this sample may be carry-over from other donors' samples. The chain is built from TRBV6-1 and TRBJ1-1; possible D gene TRBD1, 6 bases. CDR3 in amino acids: CASTRWQGRVTEAFF. The CDR3 DNA sequence: TGTGCCAGCACTCGGTGGCAGGGGAGGGTCACTGAAGCTTTCTTT.